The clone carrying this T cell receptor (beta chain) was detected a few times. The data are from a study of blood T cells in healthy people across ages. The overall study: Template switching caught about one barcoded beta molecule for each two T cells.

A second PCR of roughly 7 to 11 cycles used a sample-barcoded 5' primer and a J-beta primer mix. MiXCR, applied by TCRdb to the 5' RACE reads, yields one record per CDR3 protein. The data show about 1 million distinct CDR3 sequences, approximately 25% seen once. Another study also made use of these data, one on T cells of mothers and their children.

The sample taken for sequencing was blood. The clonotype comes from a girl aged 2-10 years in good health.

For the CDR3, the DNA is TGCAGCGTTCAATTGGACAGGGGAGACATTCAGTACTTC. Protein product: CSVQLDRGDIQYF. This chain uses TRBV29-1 with TRBJ2-4; 9 bases map to TRBD1. Germline values: CDR1 SQVTM, CDR2 ANQGSEA. The CDR3 consists of 13 residues. J gave up 8 bases and V 5 bases, and 7 bases lay outside the gene matches.